This TCR beta chain was sequenced in a study of early T cells in non-severe SARS-CoV-2 infection. The overall study: Unpaired chains resulted from sequencing bulk RNA of unsorted whole blood.

Tagging with unique molecular identifiers was applied to individual cDNA molecules. MiXCR, applied by TCRdb to the 5' RACE reads, yields one record per CDR3 protein. The sample includes roughly 56,000 distinct CDR3 sequences, roughly 13% seen only once; the top ten take more than 8.5%. General study results and limits: The VDJdb matching leaned toward anti-spike CD8 responses and overlooked private and CD4 specificities.

This clonotype was recorded a few times. Its target is not known. Between the trimmed V and J ends, which lost 2 bases and 3 bases, there was a span of 2 bases. The CDR3 is 11 residues long. Germline V lookup: CDR1 SNHLY, CDR2 FYNNEI. The sequenced material came from whole blood. The TCR sequence derives from an adult who was a healthcare worker with PCR-confirmed SARS-CoV-2 infection or an uninfected control (not recorded which). The chain joins TRBV2 to TRBJ2-7, with D uncertain. The CDR3 DNA is TGTGCCAGCAGTGAAAACTACGAGCAGTACTTC. Amino acids: CASSENYEQYF.